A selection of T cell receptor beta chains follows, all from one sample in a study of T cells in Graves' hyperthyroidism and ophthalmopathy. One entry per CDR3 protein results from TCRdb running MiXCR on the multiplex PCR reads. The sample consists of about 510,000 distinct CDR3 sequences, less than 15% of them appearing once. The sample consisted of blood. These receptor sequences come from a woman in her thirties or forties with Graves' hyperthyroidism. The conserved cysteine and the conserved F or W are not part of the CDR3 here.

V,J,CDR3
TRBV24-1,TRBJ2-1,ATSGSVGEQF
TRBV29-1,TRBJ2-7,SVEEVDYEQY
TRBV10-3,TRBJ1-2,ATEQEFYGYT
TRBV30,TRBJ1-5,AWSVGRCLRQPQH
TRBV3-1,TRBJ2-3,ASSQAGPVGSDTQY
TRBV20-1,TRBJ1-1,SANSQATGTEAF
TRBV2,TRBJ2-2,ASSLGRDGELF
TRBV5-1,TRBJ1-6,ASSSNPRSPLH
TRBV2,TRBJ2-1,ASSPGLAGVSEQF
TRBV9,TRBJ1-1,ASSAGQGDTEAF